This T cell receptor beta chain was recovered during a study of blood T cell repertoires in COVID-19. Source study methods: Reference gene primer amplification in the assay estimated nucleated cell counts. Only in-frame clones appear in the TCRdb table, and some are missing; sequencing was by immunoSEQ multiplex PCR. From that table come the V and J calls and clone size; the DNA was used to work out D and trimming. The sample lists just over 650,000 clones; 75% to 90% were seen once. The CDR3 extends over 13 amino acids. The V segment lost 5 bases and the J segment 8 bases; nucleotides outside the gene matches: 7. CDR1 is SNHLY and CDR2 is FYNNEI in the germline V gene.

This sequence joins TRBV2 and TRBJ1-2, with TRBD1 matching 8 bases. The sequencing input was peripheral blood. The TCR comes from a woman between 18 and 29 years old with acute or convalescent COVID-19. The chain's CDR3 is CASSFDRGGGYTF. The CDR3, as DNA: TGTGCCAGCAGTTTCGACAGGGGTGGCGGCTACACCTTC.